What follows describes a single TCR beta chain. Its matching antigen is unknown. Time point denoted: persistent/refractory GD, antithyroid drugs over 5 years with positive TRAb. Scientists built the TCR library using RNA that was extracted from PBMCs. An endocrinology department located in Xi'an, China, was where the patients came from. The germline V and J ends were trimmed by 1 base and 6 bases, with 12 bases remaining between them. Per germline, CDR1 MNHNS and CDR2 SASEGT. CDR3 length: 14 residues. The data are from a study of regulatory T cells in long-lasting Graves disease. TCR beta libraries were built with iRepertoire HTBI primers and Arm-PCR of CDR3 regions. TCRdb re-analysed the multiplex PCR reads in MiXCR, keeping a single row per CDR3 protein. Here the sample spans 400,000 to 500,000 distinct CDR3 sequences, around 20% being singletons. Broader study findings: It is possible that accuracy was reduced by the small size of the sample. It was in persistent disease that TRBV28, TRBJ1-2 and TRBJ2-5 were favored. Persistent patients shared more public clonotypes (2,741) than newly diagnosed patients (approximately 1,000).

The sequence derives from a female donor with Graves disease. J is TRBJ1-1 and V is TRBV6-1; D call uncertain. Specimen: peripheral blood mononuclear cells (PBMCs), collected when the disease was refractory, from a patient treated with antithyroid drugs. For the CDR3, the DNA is TGTGCCAGCAGTGAAGGAGGGTGGCCCTCTGAAGCTTTCTTT. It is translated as CASSEGGWPSEAFF.